These T cell receptor beta chains were read from a single sample in a study of vaccination and CD4 T cells after COVID-19. In TCRdb, the PCR reads were re-called with MiXCR into one record per CDR3 protein. The sample contains 2,500 to 3,000 distinct CDR3 sequences, more than 30% of which appear only once. Their antigen targets remain unknown. Sequenced material: CD4+ T cells from blood, cultured in vitro, taken after SARS-CoV-2 vaccination. These receptors were taken from a human donor who had recovered from COVID-19. CDR3s include the opening cysteine and the closing phenylalanine or tryptophan. A clone size is listed for some rows: how often the clone was seen (once, few, many), or a class if it is expanded.

j_gene: TRBJ1-1; abundance: few; v_gene: TRBV4-2; CDR3aa: CASSGTGVNTEAFF
j_gene: TRBJ1-5; abundance: NA; v_gene: TRBV5-5; CDR3aa: CASSLGGQGHQPQHF
j_gene: TRBJ2-3; abundance: NA; v_gene: TRBV24-1; CDR3aa: CATSKTTGGTDTQYF
j_gene: TRBJ2-1; abundance: NA; v_gene: TRBV27; CDR3aa: CASSPDQGSSYNEQFF
j_gene: TRBJ2-3; abundance: NA; v_gene: TRBV29-1; CDR3aa: CSLRGQGFTDTQYF
j_gene: TRBJ2-7; abundance: NA; v_gene: TRBV25-1; CDR3aa: CASSVGGVGYEQYF
j_gene: TRBJ1-1; abundance: NA; v_gene: TRBV5-4; CDR3aa: CASSQSQDTEAFF
j_gene: TRBJ1-2; abundance: medium-sized; v_gene: TRBV6-5; CDR3aa: CASSSSPGGSGYTF
j_gene: TRBJ1-6; abundance: large; v_gene: TRBV6-1; CDR3aa: CASSGGQGLNSPLHF
j_gene: TRBJ2-1; abundance: NA; v_gene: TRBV6-2/TRBV6-3; CDR3aa: CASRGRDPGGYNEQFF
j_gene: TRBJ2-3; abundance: few; v_gene: TRBV20-1; CDR3aa: CSATLAGGTDTQYF
j_gene: TRBJ1-2; abundance: few; v_gene: TRBV6-1; CDR3aa: CASSETSFRIRSYTF
j_gene: TRBJ1-2; abundance: NA; v_gene: TRBV15; CDR3aa: CATSNRRQGAGYTF
j_gene: TRBJ1-2; abundance: medium-sized; v_gene: TRBV6-1; CDR3aa: CASRNPQGNYGYTF
j_gene: TRBJ2-3; abundance: few; v_gene: TRBV11-3; CDR3aa: CASSLTGVADTQYF
j_gene: TRBJ1-6; abundance: NA; v_gene: TRBV12-3/TRBV12-4; CDR3aa: CASSNRGINSPLHF
j_gene: TRBJ1-6; abundance: NA; v_gene: TRBV10-3; CDR3aa: CAISASGQVNSPLHF
j_gene: TRBJ1-5; abundance: many; v_gene: TRBV7-2; CDR3aa: CASSLVGTGYQPQHF
j_gene: TRBJ1-2; abundance: NA; v_gene: TRBV5-5; CDR3aa: CASSHLSNSYGYTF
j_gene: TRBJ2-3; abundance: few; v_gene: TRBV20-1; CDR3aa: CSANPGGLEVTQYF
j_gene: TRBJ1-2; abundance: few; v_gene: TRBV7-9; CDR3aa: CASRRFGDYGYTF
j_gene: TRBJ2-1; abundance: few; v_gene: TRBV20-1; CDR3aa: CSAPTNEQFF
j_gene: TRBJ2-5; abundance: NA; v_gene: TRBV6-2/TRBV6-3; CDR3aa: CASSRLTGRRTQYF
j_gene: TRBJ1-6; abundance: medium-sized; v_gene: TRBV7-8; CDR3aa: CASSTRDRDSPLHF
j_gene: TRBJ1-5; abundance: NA; v_gene: TRBV10-3; CDR3aa: CAIGGNYSNQPQHF
j_gene: TRBJ1-2; abundance: NA; v_gene: TRBV5-4; CDR3aa: CASSLQGAYGYTF
j_gene: TRBJ1-5; abundance: medium-sized; v_gene: TRBV7-2; CDR3aa: CASRSGQGVGNQPQHF
j_gene: TRBJ1-2; abundance: NA; v_gene: TRBV28; CDR3aa: CASSPGQGTDGYTF
j_gene: TRBJ1-2; abundance: medium-sized; v_gene: TRBV20-1; CDR3aa: CSAPGDGYGYTF
j_gene: TRBJ2-3; abundance: few; v_gene: TRBV19; CDR3aa: CASSISDTQYF
j_gene: TRBJ2-7; abundance: NA; v_gene: TRBV5-6; CDR3aa: CASSTLDGWTSRIYEQYF
j_gene: TRBJ2-3; abundance: NA; v_gene: TRBV20-1; CDR3aa: CSAPDSDTQYF
j_gene: TRBJ2-5; abundance: few; v_gene: TRBV4-2; CDR3aa: CASSQERAGVQETQYF
j_gene: TRBJ2-3; abundance: NA; v_gene: TRBV27; CDR3aa: CASSPHSGDTQYF
j_gene: TRBJ2-3; abundance: medium-sized; v_gene: TRBV7-6; CDR3aa: CASSLAGGIDTQYF
j_gene: TRBJ2-7; abundance: medium-sized; v_gene: TRBV20-1; CDR3aa: CSASQSTGAYEQYF